This T cell receptor beta chain derives from a study of circulating CD8 cells and anti-PD-1 response in melanoma. Sorting of live CD3+CD8+TCRalphabeta+ cells by PD-1 and/or TIGIT gave four subsets. The QIAseq Immune Repertoire TCR panel built the libraries from approximately 15 ng of total RNA. A single record per CDR3 protein comes from TCRdb applying MiXCR to the reads. Of under 550 distinct CDR3 sequences in the sample, 7% to 10% were seen once. CDR3 size: 13 residues. Germline V CDR1 and CDR2: MDHEN, SYDVKM. This clonotype is labeled as medium-sized (0.01 to 0.1%). The junction departs from the called germline gene at one end, perhaps through a read error.

The V and J genes are TRBV28 and TRBJ1-5; TRBD1 might be the D (5 bases). The sample consisted of CD8+ T cells from PBMCs, taken at baseline or after one month of anti-PD-1 therapy (not recorded which). The TCR sequence derives from a human donor with melanoma. In nucleotides, the CDR3 is TGTGCCAGCAGTTCCGGGGACTTTTGGAGTTTGAATTTT. Its translation is CASSSGDFWSLNF.